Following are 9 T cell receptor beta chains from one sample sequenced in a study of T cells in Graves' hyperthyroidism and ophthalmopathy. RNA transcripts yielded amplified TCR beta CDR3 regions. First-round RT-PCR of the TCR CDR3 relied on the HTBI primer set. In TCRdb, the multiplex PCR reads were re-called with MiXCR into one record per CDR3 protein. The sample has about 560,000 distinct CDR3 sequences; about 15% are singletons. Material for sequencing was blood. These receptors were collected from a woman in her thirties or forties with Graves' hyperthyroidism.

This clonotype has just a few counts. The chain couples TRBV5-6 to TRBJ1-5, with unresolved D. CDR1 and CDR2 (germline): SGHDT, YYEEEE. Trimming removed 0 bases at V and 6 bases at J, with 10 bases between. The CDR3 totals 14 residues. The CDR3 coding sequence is TGTGCCAGCAGCTTGGGTCTCGGAGGTCAGCCCCAGCATTTT. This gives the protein CASSLGLGGQPQHF.

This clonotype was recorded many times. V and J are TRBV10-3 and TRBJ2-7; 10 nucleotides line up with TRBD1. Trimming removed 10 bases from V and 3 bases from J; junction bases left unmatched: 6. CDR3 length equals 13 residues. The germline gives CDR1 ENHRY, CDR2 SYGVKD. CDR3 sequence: CATNRDRGYEQYF. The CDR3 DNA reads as TGTGCCACAAACCGGGACAGGGGCTACGAGCAGTACTTC.

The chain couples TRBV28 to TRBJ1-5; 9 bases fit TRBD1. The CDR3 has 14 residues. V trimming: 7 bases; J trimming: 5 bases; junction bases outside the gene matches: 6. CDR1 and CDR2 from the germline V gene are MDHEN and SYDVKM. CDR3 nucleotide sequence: TGTGCCAGCATACGGGACAGGGACGATCAGCCCCAGCATTTT. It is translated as CASIRDRDDQPQHF.

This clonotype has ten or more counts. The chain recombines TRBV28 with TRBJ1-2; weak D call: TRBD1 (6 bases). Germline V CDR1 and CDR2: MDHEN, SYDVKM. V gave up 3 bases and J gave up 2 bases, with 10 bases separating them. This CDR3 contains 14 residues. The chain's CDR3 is CASSFGGANYGYTF. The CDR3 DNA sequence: TGTGCCAGCAGTTTCGGGGGGGCCAACTATGGCTACACCTTC.

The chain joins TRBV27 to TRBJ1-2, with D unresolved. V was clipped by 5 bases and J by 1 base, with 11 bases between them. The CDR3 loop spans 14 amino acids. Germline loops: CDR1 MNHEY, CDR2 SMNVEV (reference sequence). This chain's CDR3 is CASSVDGFNYGYTF. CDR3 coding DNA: TGTGCCAGCAGTGTGGACGGATTTAACTATGGCTACACCTTC.

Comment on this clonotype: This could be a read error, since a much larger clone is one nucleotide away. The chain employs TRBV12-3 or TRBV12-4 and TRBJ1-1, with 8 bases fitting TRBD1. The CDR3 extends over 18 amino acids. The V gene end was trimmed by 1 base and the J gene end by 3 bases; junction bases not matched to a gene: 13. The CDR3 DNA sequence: TGTGCCAGCAGTTTAGAATGGGACAGGAGAGTAAGTTACACTGAAGCTTTCTTT. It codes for CASSLEWDRRVSYTEAFF.

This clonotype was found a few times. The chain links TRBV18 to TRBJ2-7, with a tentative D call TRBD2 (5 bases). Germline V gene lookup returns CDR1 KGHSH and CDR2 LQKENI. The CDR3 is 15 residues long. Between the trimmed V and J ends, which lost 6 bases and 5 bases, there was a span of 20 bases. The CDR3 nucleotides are TGTGCCAGCTCCCTCGGGATCGTTCAGAACAACGAGCAGTACTTC. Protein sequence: CASSLGIVQNNEQYF.

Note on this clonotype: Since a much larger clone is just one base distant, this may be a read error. CDR3 sequence (DNA): TGCAGTGCTTCCGGGACAGCCTACGAGCAGTTCTTC. Residues: CSASGTAYEQFF. The genes are TRBV20-1 and TRBJ2-7; TRBD1 agrees at 7 bases. The J call may be incorrect, as the DNA end agrees better with TRBJ2-1. Germline values: CDR1 DFQATT, CDR2 SNEGSKA (reference sequence). The CDR3 extends over 12 amino acids.

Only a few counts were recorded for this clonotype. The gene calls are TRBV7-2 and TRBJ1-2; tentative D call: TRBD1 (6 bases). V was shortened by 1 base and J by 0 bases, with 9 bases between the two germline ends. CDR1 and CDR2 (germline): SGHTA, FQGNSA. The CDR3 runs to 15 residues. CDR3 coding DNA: TGTGCCAGCAGCTTAGTGGCAGGGGCTAACTATGGCTACACCTTC. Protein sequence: CASSLVAGANYGYTF.